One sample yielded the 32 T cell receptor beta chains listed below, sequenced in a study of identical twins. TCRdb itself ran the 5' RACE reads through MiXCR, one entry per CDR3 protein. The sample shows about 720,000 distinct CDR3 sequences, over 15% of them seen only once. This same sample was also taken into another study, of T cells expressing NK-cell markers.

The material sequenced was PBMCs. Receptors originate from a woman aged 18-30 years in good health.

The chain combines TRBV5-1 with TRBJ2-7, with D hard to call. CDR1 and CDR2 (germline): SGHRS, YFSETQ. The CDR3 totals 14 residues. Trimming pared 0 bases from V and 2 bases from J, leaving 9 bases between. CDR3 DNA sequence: TGCGCCAGCAGCTTGGATGGCAGAACCTACGAGCAGTACTTC. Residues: CASSLDGRTYEQYF.

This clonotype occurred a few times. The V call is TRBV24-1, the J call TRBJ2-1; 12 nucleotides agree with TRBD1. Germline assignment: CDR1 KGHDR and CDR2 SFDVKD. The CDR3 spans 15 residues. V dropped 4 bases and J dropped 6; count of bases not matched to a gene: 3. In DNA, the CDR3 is TGTGCCACCAGTGAGGGACAGGGGGCGACCAATGAGCAGTTCTTC. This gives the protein CATSEGQGATNEQFF.

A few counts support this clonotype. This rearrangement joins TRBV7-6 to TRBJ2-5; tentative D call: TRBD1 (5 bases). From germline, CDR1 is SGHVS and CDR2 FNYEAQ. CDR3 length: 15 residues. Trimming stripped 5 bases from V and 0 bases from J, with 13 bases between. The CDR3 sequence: CASSISDKYQETQYF. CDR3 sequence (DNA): TGTGCCAGCAGCATATCGGACAAGTACCAAGAGACCCAGTACTTC. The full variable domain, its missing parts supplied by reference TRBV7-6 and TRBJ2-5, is GAGVSQSPRYKVTKRGQDVALRCDPISGHVSLYWYRQALGQGPEFLTYFNYEAQQDKSGLPNDRFSAERPEGSISTLTIQRTEQRDSAMYRCASSISDKYQETQYFGPGTRLLVL.

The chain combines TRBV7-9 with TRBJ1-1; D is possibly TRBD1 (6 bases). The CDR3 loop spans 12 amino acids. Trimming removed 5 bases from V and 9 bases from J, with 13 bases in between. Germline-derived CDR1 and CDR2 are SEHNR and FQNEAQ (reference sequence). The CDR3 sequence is CASSHREVQAFF. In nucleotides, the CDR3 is TGTGCCAGCAGCCACAGGGAAGTACAAGCTTTCTTT.

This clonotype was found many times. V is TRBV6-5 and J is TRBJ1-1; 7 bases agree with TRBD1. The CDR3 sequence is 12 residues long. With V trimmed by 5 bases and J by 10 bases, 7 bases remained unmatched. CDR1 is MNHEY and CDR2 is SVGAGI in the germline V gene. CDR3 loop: CASSTNQGGAFF. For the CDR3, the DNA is TGTGCCAGCAGTACGAATCAGGGGGGAGCTTTCTTT.

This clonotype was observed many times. This chain's CDR3 is CASSRAGAGTHEQYF. The DNA of the CDR3 is TGTGCCAGCAGTCGGGCAGGCGCAGGTACCCACGAGCAGTACTTC. V is TRBV12-3 or TRBV12-4 and J is TRBJ2-7, with unresolved D. The CDR3 spans 15 residues. Trimming removed 5 bases from V and 5 bases from J, with 19 bases in between.

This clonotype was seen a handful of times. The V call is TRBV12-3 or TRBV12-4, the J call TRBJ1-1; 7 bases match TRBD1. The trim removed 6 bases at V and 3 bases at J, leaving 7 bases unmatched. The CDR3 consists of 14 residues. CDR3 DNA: TGTGCCAGCAGCATGACAGGGTACGACACTGAAGCTTTCTTT. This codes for CASSMTGYDTEAFF.

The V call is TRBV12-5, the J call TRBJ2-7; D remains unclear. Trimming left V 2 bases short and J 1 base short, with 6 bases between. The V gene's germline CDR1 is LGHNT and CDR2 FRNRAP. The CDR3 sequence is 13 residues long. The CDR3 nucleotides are TGTGCTAGTGGTTTGTGGCCATCCTACGAGCAGTACTTC. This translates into CASGLWPSYEQYF.

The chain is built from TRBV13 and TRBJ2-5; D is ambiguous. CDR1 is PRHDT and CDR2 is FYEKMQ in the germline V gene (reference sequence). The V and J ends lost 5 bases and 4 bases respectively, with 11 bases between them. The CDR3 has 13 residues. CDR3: CASSGESRETQYF. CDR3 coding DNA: TGTGCCAGCAGCGGGGAATCAAGAGAGACCCAGTACTTC.

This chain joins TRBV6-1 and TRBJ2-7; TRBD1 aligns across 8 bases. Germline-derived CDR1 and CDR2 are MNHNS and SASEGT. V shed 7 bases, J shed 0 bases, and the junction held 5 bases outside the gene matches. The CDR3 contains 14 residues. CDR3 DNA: TGTGCCAGCAACCCCGACAGGGGCTCCTACGAGCAGTACTTC. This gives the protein CASNPDRGSYEQYF.

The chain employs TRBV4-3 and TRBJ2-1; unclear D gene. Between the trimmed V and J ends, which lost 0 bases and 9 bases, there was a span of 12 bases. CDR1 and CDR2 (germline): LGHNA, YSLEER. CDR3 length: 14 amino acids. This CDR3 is CASSQEYSIPEQFF. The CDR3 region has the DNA TGCGCCAGCAGCCAAGAGTACAGCATCCCTGAGCAGTTCTTC.

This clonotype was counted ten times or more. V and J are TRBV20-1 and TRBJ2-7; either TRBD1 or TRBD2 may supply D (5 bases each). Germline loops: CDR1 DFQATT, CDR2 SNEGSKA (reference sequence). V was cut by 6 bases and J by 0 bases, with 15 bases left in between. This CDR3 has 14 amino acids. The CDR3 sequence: CSAPGQKGSYEQYF. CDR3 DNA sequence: TGCAGTGCCCCGGGGCAAAAGGGCTCCTACGAGCAGTACTTC.

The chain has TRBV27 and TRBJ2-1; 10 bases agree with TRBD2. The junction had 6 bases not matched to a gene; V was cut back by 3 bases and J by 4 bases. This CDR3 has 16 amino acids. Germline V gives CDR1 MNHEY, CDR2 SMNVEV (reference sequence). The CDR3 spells CASSFLAGDGYNEQFF. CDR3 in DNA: TGTGCCAGCAGTTTTCTAGCGGGAGATGGTTACAATGAGCAGTTCTTC.

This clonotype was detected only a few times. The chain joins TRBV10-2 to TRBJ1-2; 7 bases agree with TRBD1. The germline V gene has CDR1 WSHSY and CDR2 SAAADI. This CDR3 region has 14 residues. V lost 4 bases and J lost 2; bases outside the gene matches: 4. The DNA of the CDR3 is TGCGCCAGCAGTGTGGGCAGGGGGAACTATGGCTACACCTTC. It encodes CASSVGRGNYGYTF.

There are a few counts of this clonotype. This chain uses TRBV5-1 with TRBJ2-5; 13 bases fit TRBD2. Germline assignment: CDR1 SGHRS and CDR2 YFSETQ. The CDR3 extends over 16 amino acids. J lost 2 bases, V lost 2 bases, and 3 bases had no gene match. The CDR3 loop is CASSFGTSGNQETQYF. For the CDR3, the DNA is TGCGCCAGCAGCTTTGGGACTAGCGGGAATCAAGAGACCCAGTACTTC.

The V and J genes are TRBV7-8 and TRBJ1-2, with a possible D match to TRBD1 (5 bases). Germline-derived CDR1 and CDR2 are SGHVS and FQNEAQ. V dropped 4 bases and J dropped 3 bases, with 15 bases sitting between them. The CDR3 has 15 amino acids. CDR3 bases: TGTGCCAGCAGCTCGGACATATGCACAGACTATGGCTACACCTTC. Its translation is CASSSDICTDYGYTF.

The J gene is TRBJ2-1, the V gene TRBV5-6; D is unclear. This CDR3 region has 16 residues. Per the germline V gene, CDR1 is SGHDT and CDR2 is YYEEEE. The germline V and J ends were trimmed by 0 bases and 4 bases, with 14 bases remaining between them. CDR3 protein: CASSLGPFARYNEQFF. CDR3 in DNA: TGTGCCAGCAGCTTGGGCCCCTTCGCTCGGTACAATGAGCAGTTCTTC.

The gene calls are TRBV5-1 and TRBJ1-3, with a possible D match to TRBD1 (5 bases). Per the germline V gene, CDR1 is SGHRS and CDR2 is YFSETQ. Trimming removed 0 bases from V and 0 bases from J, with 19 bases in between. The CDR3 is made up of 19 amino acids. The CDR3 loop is CASSLAGLATRSSGNTIYF. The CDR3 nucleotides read TGCGCCAGCAGCTTGGCGGGACTGGCAACCAGGAGCTCTGGAAACACCATATATTTT.

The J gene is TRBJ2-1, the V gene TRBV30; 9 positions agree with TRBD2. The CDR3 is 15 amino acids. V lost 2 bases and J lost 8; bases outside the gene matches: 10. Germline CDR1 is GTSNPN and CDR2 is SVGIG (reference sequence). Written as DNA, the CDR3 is TGTGCCTGGAGTATACCGGGACTAGCTATGCATGAGCAGTTCTTC. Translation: CAWSIPGLAMHEQFF.

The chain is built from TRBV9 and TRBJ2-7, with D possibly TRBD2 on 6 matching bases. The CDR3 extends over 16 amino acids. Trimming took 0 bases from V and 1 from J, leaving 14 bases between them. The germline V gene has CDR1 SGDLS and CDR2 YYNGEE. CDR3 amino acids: CASSVDWSSASYEQYF. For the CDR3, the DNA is TGTGCCAGCAGCGTAGATTGGTCTAGCGCGTCCTACGAGCAGTACTTC. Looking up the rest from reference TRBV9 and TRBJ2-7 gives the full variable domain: DSGVTQTPKHLITATGQRVTLRCSPRSGDLSVYWYQQSLDQGLQFLIQYYNGEERAKGNILERFSAQQFPDLHSELNLSSLELGDSALYFCASSVDWSSASYEQYFGPGTRLTVT.

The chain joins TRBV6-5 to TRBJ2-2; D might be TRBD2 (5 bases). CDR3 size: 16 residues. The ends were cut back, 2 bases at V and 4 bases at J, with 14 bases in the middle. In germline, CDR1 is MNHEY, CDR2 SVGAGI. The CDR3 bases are TGTGCCAGCAGTTACGAGGGAAATCGTGTCACCGGGGAGCTGTTTTTT. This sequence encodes CASSYEGNRVTGELFF.

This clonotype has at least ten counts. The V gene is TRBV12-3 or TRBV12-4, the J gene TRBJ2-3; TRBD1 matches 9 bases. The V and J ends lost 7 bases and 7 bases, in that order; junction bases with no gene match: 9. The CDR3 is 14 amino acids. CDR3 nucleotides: TGTGCCAGCACCGATGACAGGGGGGAGTATACGCAGTATTTT. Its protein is CASTDDRGEYTQYF.

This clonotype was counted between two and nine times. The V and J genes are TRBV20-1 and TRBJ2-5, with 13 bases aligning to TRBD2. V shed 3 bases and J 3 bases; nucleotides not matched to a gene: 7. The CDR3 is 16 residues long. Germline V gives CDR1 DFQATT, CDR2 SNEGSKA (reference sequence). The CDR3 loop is CSASLGGTSGKETQYF. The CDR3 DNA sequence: TGCAGTGCTAGCCTTGGGGGGACTAGCGGGAAAGAGACCCAGTACTTC.

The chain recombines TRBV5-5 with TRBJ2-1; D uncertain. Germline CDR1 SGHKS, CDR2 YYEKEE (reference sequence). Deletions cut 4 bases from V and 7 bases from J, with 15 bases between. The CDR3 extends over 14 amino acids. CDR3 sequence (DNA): TGTGCCAGCAGCCTAGAGACCCCTCGGAATGAGCAGTTCTTC. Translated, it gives CASSLETPRNEQFF.

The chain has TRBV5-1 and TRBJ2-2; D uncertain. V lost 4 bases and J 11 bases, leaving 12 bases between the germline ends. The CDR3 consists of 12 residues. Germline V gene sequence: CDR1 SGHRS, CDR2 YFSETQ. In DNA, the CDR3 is TGCGCCAGCAGCCAAGACTTGCTTGAGCTGTTTTTT. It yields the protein CASSQDLLELFF.

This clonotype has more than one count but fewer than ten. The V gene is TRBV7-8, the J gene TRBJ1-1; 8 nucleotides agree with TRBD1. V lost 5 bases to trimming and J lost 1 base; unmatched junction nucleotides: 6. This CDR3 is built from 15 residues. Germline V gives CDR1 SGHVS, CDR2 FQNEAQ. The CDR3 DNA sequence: TGTGCCAGCAGCCGGTCGACAGGGGCGAACACTGAAGCTTTCTTT. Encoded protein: CASSRSTGANTEAFF.

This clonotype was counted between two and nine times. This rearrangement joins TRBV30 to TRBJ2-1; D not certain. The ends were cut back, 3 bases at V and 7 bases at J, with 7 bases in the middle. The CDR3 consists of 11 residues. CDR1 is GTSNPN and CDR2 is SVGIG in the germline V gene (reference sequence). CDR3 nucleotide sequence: TGTGCCTGGAGCCCCCTGAATGAGCAGTTCTTC. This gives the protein CAWSPLNEQFF.

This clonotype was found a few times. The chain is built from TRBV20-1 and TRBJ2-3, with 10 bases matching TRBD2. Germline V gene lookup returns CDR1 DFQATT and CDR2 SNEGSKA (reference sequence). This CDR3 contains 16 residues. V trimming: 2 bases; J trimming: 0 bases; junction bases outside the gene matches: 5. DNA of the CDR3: TGCAGTGCTAGACCTGCTAGCGGGGGAAGCACAGATACGCAGTATTTT. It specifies CSARPASGGSTDTQYF.

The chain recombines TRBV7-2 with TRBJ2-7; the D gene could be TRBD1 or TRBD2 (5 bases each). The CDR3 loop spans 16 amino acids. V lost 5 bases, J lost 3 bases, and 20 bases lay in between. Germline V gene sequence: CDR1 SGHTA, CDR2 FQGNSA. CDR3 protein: CASSPRLGGMSYEQYF. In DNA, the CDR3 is TGTGCCAGCAGCCCCCGGCTTGGGGGAATGAGCTACGAGCAGTACTTC.

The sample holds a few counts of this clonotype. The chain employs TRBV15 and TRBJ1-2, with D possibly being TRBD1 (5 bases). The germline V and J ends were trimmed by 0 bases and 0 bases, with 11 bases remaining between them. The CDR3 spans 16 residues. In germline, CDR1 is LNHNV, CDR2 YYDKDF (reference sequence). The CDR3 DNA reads TGTGCCACCAGCAGAGAGGTACAGGTCCCTAACTATGGCTACACCTTC. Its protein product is CATSREVQVPNYGYTF.

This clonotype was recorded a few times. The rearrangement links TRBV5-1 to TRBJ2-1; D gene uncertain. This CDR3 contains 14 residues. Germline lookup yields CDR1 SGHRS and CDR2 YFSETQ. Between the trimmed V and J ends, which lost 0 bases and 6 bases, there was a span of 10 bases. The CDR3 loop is CASSLAQARNEQFF. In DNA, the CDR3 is TGCGCCAGCAGCTTGGCTCAGGCGCGCAATGAGCAGTTCTTC.

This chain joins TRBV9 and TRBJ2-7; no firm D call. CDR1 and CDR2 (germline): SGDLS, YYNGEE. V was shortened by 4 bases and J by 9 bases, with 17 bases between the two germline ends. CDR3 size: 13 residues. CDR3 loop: CASSSGGQSMQYF. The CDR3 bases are TGTGCCAGCAGCAGTGGTGGGCAATCTATGCAGTACTTC.